Listed here are 20 T cell receptor beta chains from one sample, sequenced in a study of tumor-infiltrating lymphocytes in primary liver carcinoma. cDNA specific to TCR beta was made from about 0.45 ug of total RNA, with a constant-region primer employed for priming. Slightly modified ARM-PCR with three nested multiplex PCR rounds yielded TCR beta libraries. Each of the first two PCR rounds ran nine to ten cycles with TRBV1-TRBV30 forward and C-beta reverse primers. TCRdb independently ran MiXCR on the multiplex PCR reads; one entry per CDR3 protein. The sample yields 200,000 or so distinct CDR3 sequences, about two thirds seen once. Germline DNA was also extracted, and blood RNA derived from unsorted whole blood. The specimen sequenced was peripheral blood. Receptors were obtained from a woman aged 60-75 years with primary liver carcinoma and hepatitis B virus infection.

V and J are TRBV5-1 and TRBJ2-7, with D perhaps matching TRBD1 (5 bases). Trimming took off 1 base at V and 3 bases at J, with 17 bases between the two ends. CDR3 size: 16 residues. Germline values: CDR1 SGHRS, CDR2 YFSETQ. CDR3: CASSLNSGQPRYEQYF. Here the CDR3 DNA reads TGCGCCAGCAGCTTGAATTCAGGGCAGCCACGCTACGAGCAGTACTTC.

This chain links TRBV11-2 with TRBJ2-1; no definite D call. Between the trimmed V and J ends, which lost 3 bases and 7 bases, there was a span of 16 bases. This CDR3 has 15 amino acids. Germline assignment: CDR1 SGHAT and CDR2 FQNNGV. The CDR3 here is CASSLIGSLWNEQFF. The CDR3 coding sequence is TGTGCCAGCAGCTTGATAGGATCGTTGTGGAATGAGCAGTTCTTC.

Concerning this clonotype: The germline gene is not matched at one end of the junction; a read error may be the cause. This rearrangement joins TRBV11-1 to TRBJ2-7; 7 nucleotides align to TRBD1. The germline V gene encodes CDR1 SGHAT and CDR2 FQDESV (reference sequence). This CDR3 contains 12 residues. CDR3 coding DNA: TGTGCCGGCAGCTTACAGGGGTACGAGCAATACTTC. Its translation: CAGSLQGYEQYF.

With respect to this clonotype: Possible read error: a much larger clone is one base away. The V call is TRBV29-1, the J call TRBJ2-5; D unclear. V gave up 4 bases and J gave up 5 bases, with 11 bases separating them. This CDR3 region has 12 residues. CDR1 and CDR2 from the germline V gene are SQVTM and ANQGSEA. The CDR3 region is CSVGSTWETQYF. CDR3 bases: TGCAGCGTTGGAAGCACGTGGGAGACCCAGTACTTC.

This clonotype was seen once. Since no conserved phenylalanine or tryptophan closes the CDR3, a read error is the likely cause. The chain joins TRBV4-1 to TRBJ2-7; 8 positions agree with TRBD1. The CDR3 is 14 residues long. Germline assignment: CDR1 MGHRA and CDR2 YSYEKL. Written as DNA, the CDR3 is TGCGCGAGCAGCCAAGCGGACAGGGTCTACGAGCAGTACCTC. It yields the protein CASSQADRVYEQYL.

The J gene is TRBJ2-2, the V gene TRBV28; 7 bases match TRBD2. V lost 6 bases and J lost 1; bases outside the gene matches: 8. Germline-derived CDR1 and CDR2 are MDHEN and SYDVKM. The CDR3 contains 16 residues. The CDR3 sequence: CASRPIAGMNTGELFF. The CDR3 DNA is TGTGCCAGCAGACCTATAGCGGGTATGAACACCGGGGAGCTGTTTTTT.

This clonotype was seen repeatedly, ten times or more. The chain couples TRBV6-1 to TRBJ2-7; 11 nucleotides align to TRBD2. This CDR3 is 17 amino acids long. CDR1 and CDR2 (germline): MNHNS, SASEGT. V lost 7 bases, J lost 2 bases, and 13 bases stayed unmatched. CDR3 DNA sequence: TGTGCCAGCACCCGCCCCCCAGGACTAGCGGGTGCCTACGAGCAGTACTTC. Translated, it gives CASTRPPGLAGAYEQYF.

The chain recombines TRBV19 with TRBJ1-5, with 8 positions matching TRBD1. CDR3 size: 16 residues. J gave up 0 bases and V 5 bases, and 6 bases lay outside the gene matches. The V gene's germline CDR1 is LNHDA and CDR2 SQIVND (reference sequence). The CDR3 here is CASSSRTGSSNQPQHF. As DNA, the CDR3 is TGTGCCAGTAGTTCCAGGACAGGGAGTAGCAATCAGCCCCAGCATTTT.

This clonotype was seen a few times. The V call is TRBV28, the J call TRBJ2-7, with D perhaps TRBD1 (6 bases). V was clipped by 6 bases and J by 3 bases, with 9 bases between them. The germline CDR1 and CDR2 sequences are MDHEN and SYDVKM. The CDR3 runs to 12 residues. In DNA, the CDR3 is TGTGCCAGCAGAACACAGGGCTACGAGCAGTACTTC. Translating gives CASRTQGYEQYF.

Notes on this clonotype: The germline gene is not matched at one end of the junction; a read error may be the cause. V gene TRBV6-1 combines with J gene TRBJ2-2; TRBD2 agrees at 8 bases. This CDR3 has 15 residues. The germline V gene encodes CDR1 MNHNS and CDR2 SASEGT. CDR3 DNA: TGTGCCTGCAGCGTAGCGGGGCCCGCCACCGGGGAGCTGTTTTTT. Amino acid sequence: CACSVAGPATGELFF.

V usage is TRBV11-2 and J usage is TRBJ1-1, with D possibly being TRBD1 (5 bases). The CDR3 is 12 amino acids. Trimming left V 4 bases short and J 7 bases short, with 10 bases between. Germline V lookup: CDR1 SGHAT, CDR2 FQNNGV. CDR3 in amino acids: CASSYKQDEAFF. The CDR3 DNA reads as TGTGCCAGCAGCTATAAACAGGATGAAGCTTTCTTT.

This sequence joins TRBV6-2 or TRBV6-3 and TRBJ1-5; D is unresolved. This CDR3 is 12 amino acids long. Germline V gene data show CDR1 as MNHEY and CDR2 as SVGEGT. V was trimmed by 10 bases and J by 5 bases, leaving 12 bases between them. The CDR3 protein is CANYDGYQPQHF. The CDR3 DNA reads as TGTGCCAACTATGACGGATATCAGCCCCAGCATTTT.

A remark on this clonotype: A much larger clone is a single base away; this may be a read error. V is TRBV6-6 and J is TRBJ1-3; D is possibly TRBD1 (5 bases). Germline CDR1 and CDR2: MNHNY and SVGAGI (reference sequence). The CDR3 spans 16 residues. The chain's CDR3 is CASSPRERSSGNAIYF. In nucleotides, the CDR3 is TGTGCCAGCAGTCCCAGGGAGCGAAGCTCTGGAAACGCCATATATTTT.

The chain is built from TRBV28 and TRBJ2-3, with a possible D match to TRBD1 (5 bases). From germline, CDR1 is MDHEN and CDR2 SYDVKM. The CDR3 consists of 17 residues. Trimming stripped 6 bases from V and 4 bases from J, with 23 bases between. Here the CDR3 DNA reads TGTGCCAGCAGCACACCCGTCCCAGGGTTTAATCCAGATACGCAGTATTTT. Its protein product is CASSTPVPGFNPDTQYF.

The chain joins TRBV28 to TRBJ1-3; TRBD1 is a possible D gene (6 bases). Germline CDR1 and CDR2: MDHEN and SYDVKM. The CDR3 covers 16 residues. V lost 5 bases and J 2 bases, leaving 16 bases between the germline ends. This CDR3 is CASSIHRDGPGNTIYF. CDR3 nucleotides: TGTGCCAGCAGTATCCACAGGGACGGACCTGGAAACACCATATATTTT.

The chain uses TRBV6-6 and TRBJ1-2, with 7 nucleotides matching TRBD1. CDR1 and CDR2 from the germline V gene are MNHNY and SVGAGI (reference sequence). CDR3 length equals 15 residues. After removal of 4 bases from V and 4 bases from J, the junction contained 9 bases not matched to a gene. The CDR3 DNA reads as TGTGCCAGCAGTTTCAACGGGGGGACAGCCTATGGCTACACCTTC. This codes for CASSFNGGTAYGYTF.

As concerns this clonotype: One end of the junction fails to match germline, which may point to a read error. The chain links TRBV28 to TRBJ1-5; D not certain. CDR3 size: 13 residues. Germline V CDR1 and CDR2: MDHEN, SYDVKM. The DNA of the CDR3 is TGTGCCAGCAGTTTCGGTAGCAATCAGCTCCAGCATTTT. Translated, it gives CASSFGSNQLQHF.

This clonotype was picked up a small number of times. The chain recombines TRBV5-4 with TRBJ2-7; 12 nucleotides line up with TRBD2. Germline CDR1 reads SGHNT; CDR2 reads YYREEE (reference sequence). The CDR3 loop spans 17 amino acids. J lost 3 bases, V lost 3 bases, and 10 bases had no gene match. The CDR3 loop is CASSSQTLAGGSYEQYF. The DNA for the CDR3 is TGTGCCAGCAGCTCCCAGACACTAGCGGGAGGTAGCTACGAGCAGTACTTC.

As regards this clonotype: The junction departs from germline at one end; a sequencing error may be responsible. The rearrangement uses TRBV11-2 and TRBJ2-5; D is unresolved. In germline, CDR1 is SGHAT, CDR2 FQNNGV. CDR3 length: 13 residues. CDR3 protein: CARSLLRHETRYF. The CDR3, as DNA: TGTGCCAGGAGCTTATTACGGCACGAGACCCGGTACTTC.

Concerning this clonotype: One end of the junction does not line up with germline, which may come from a read error. The V and J genes are TRBV5-6 and TRBJ1-6, with 7 bases lining up with TRBD1. The CDR3 is made up of 16 amino acids. The V gene's germline CDR1 is SGHDT and CDR2 YYEEEE. The CDR3 DNA is TGTGCCAGCAGCGGGCCCGACAGGGAGTATAATTCACCCCTCCGCTTT. It encodes CASSGPDREYNSPLRF.